This TCR beta chain emerged from a study of T-cell reconstitution after alpha-beta-depleted transplantation in children. Study-wide results and limits: Newly produced T cells mostly provided counts and TCRbeta diversity after one year, as hyperexpanded clones declined. Surviving recipient T cells and thymic progenitors accounted for the high day-60 TCRbeta diversity observed in some patients. Expanded graft clones numbering several hundred reportedly gave rise to alpha-beta T cells about two months after transplant.

This clonotype was recorded a few times. Its antigen is as yet unknown. Germline V gene lookup returns CDR1 SGHVS and CDR2 FNYEAQ. The CDR3 consists of 13 residues. Trimming took off 3 bases at V and 6 bases at J, with 11 bases between the two ends. Preparation of the TCRbeta library involved a method that used unique molecular identifiers. A single record per CDR3 protein comes from TCRdb applying MiXCR to the PCR reads. This sample yields some 120,000 distinct CDR3 sequences, of which 10% are seen a single time; less than 40% belongs to the top ten. The sequencing here drew on PBMCs, taken before TCRalphabeta/CD19-depleted stem cell transplant. The TCR comes from a boy aged 2 to 10 with acute lymphoblastic leukemia, due to receive a stem cell transplant. The V gene is TRBV7-6, the J gene TRBJ1-2; tentative D call: TRBD1 (6 bases). The CDR3 is CASSLGGADGYTF. The CDR3 region has the DNA TGTGCCAGCAGCTTGGGGGGCGCTGATGGCTACACCTTC.